The clone carrying this T cell receptor (beta chain) was detected only a few times. Its antigen is unidentified. The identical CDR3 is also encoded by other nucleotide sequences in the sample. This sample is part of a study of beta chain features in type 1 diabetes. Germline V lookup: CDR1 KGHSH, CDR2 LQKENI. The J segment lost 3 bases and the V segment lost 2 bases, leaving 3 bases of the junction unmatched. This CDR3 comprises 14 residues. cDNA synthesis used the whole RNA isolate, giving expressed TCRB sequences. Repertoires were generated with immunoSEQ multiplex PCR, while TCRdb's copy carries only in-frame clones and drops some. Here the sample spans around 250,000 clones, around 24% being singletons. Findings and caveats of the study: PCR might show a preference for shorter templates, equally across patients and controls. Type 1 diabetes patients had TCRB CDR3s that were shorter (moderately but significantly so) in all four CD4+ subsets. Sampled from patients, naive, central memory and Treg TCRB repertoires appeared more similar than those sampled from healthy donors. These data did not resolve whether HLA type affects TCRB rearrangement.

The rearrangement joins TRBV18 to TRBJ2-7; 8 nucleotides line up with TRBD1. Material: naive CD4+ T cells from blood. The receptor comes from a woman aged 25 to 39 with type 1 diabetes. In DNA, the CDR3 is TGTGCCAGCTCACCAGGGACAGGAGGCTACGAGCAGTACTTC. Translation gives CASSPGTGGYEQYF.